This TCR beta chain is drawn from a study of lymphopenia after photon versus proton radiotherapy (dated by TCRdb to the late 2010s). With respect to the entire study: The study compared the immunological effects of photon versus proton radiation therapy in patients with gastrointestinal tumors who developed high-grade lymphopenia. The cohort included approximately 22 patients with gastrointestinal tumors who developed lymphopenia after receiving either photon or proton therapy. The goal of the study was to describe how the two radiation modalities differ in their effects on the immune system. On the study overall, not on this receptor specifically: Proton-treated patients stayed relatively stable during treatment, while photon-treated patients lost naive T cells and TCR diversity and gained effector/memory populations. The survival association was examined only in patients who died, and the authors described better survival with proton therapy as a possibility, not as a demonstrated result. After the lymphocyte count nadir, photon-treated repertoires showed oligoclonal expansion, especially of CD8+ Temra cells, which drove the drop in diversity. Across the cohort, among patients who died, a greater drop in TCR diversity after the nadir was inversely correlated with overall survival time.

Comments on this clone: Its recognized antigen is unknown. One base away there is no much larger clone; base qualities are not given.

The library was made by the immunoSEQ multiplex PCR assay. T cell repertoires were profiled by deep sequencing of rearranged TCR beta loci, alongside multiparametric flow cytometry. Held by TCRdb, this immuneACCESS table contains in-frame sequences only and omits some clones. Under half of the omission traces to an unresolved V gene where checked; the cause of the rest is unknown. The sample contains 50,000 or so clones, around 90% of them found a single time. Of the sample, roughly 18% falls within the top ten clones. Cut back by 5 bases and 1 base, the V and J ends lie 11 bases apart. The CDR3 numbers 14 residues from cysteine through phenylalanine. Solely the CDR3 DNA is kept, with 42 bases framed from the first base. Looking up the germline V gene yields CDR1 SGHVS and CDR2 FNYEAQ.

The source of this sequence is a woman aged 40 to 50 with cholangiocarcinoma. Source: peripheral blood, taken from a patient treated with photon-based radiotherapy. This sequence uses TRBV7-6 and TRBJ1-1; the D segment could be TRBD1, given 6 matching bases. The nucleotide sequence is given as TGTGCCAGCAGCCTGGCAGGGGAGAACACTGAAGCTTTCTTT. It is translated as CASSLAGENTEAFF.